Listed below are T cell receptor beta chains from one sample, sequenced in a study of T cell responses to AZD1222 COVID-19 vaccine. Repertoires were generated with immunoSEQ multiplex PCR, while TCRdb's copy carries only in-frame clones and drops some. The table lists 95,000 to 150,000 clones, around 92% of them singletons, with roughly 7.9% in the top ten. The starting material was peripheral blood, obtained 28 days after the second AZD1222 dose. The receptor set was obtained from an adult who received the AZD1222 COVID-19 vaccine. The CDR3 runs from the conserved cysteine through the conserved F or W. A D gene is named only where the DNA matches it firmly. Not every row has a clone size; where given, it reads once, few, many or a size class.

d_call: TRBD2
j_call: TRBJ2-5
clone_size: .
v_call: TRBV7-2
cdr3_nt: TGTGCCAGCAGCTTATTTACTAGCGGGAGGGGAGAGACCCAGTACTTC
cdr3_aa: CASSLFTSGRGETQYF

d_call: .
j_call: TRBJ1-2
clone_size: .
v_call: TRBV7-9
cdr3_nt: TGTGCCAGCAGCTTAGAGGTCTATGGCTACACCTTC
cdr3_aa: CASSLEVYGYTF

d_call: TRBD1
j_call: TRBJ1-5
clone_size: once
v_call: TRBV7-8
cdr3_nt: TGTGCCAGCAGTCCGGGACAGTCTAGGAATCAGCCCCAGCATTTT
cdr3_aa: CASSPGQSRNQPQHF

d_call: .
j_call: TRBJ1-1
clone_size: .
v_call: TRBV19
cdr3_nt: TGTGCCAGTAGTATCCCCGGAAACACTGAAGCTTTCTTT
cdr3_aa: CASSIPGNTEAFF

d_call: .
j_call: TRBJ1-1
clone_size: .
v_call: TRBV10-2
cdr3_nt: TGCGCCAGCAGTGCAGGGAGGGGCACTGAAGCTTTCTTT
cdr3_aa: CASSAGRGTEAFF

d_call: .
j_call: TRBJ1-5
clone_size: .
v_call: TRBV11-2
cdr3_nt: TGTGCCAGCAGCTCCCTGGACAGTTTCAATCAGCCCCAGCATTTT
cdr3_aa: CASSSLDSFNQPQHF

d_call: .
j_call: TRBJ2-2
clone_size: .
v_call: TRBV3-1/TRBV3-2
cdr3_nt: TGTGCCAGCAGCCCCAGTGGCAGGGGAAACACCGGGGAGCTGTTTTTT
cdr3_aa: CASSPSGRGNTGELFF

d_call: .
j_call: TRBJ1-2
clone_size: .
v_call: TRBV6-5
cdr3_nt: TGTGCCAGCAACGACTATGGCTACACCTTC
cdr3_aa: CASNDYGYTF

d_call: .
j_call: TRBJ1-2
clone_size: once
v_call: TRBV4-2
cdr3_nt: TGTGCCAGCAGGGGGGAGGGTGGCTACACCTTC
cdr3_aa: CASRGEGGYTF

d_call: TRBD1
j_call: TRBJ1-6
clone_size: .
v_call: TRBV4-2
cdr3_nt: TGTGCCAGCAGCCAAGATGGGACAGGGCCTTCACCCCTCCACTTT
cdr3_aa: CASSQDGTGPSPLHF

d_call: TRBD1
j_call: TRBJ2-3
clone_size: .
v_call: TRBV7-9
cdr3_nt: TGTGCCAGCAGCTTCGGGACAGGGTTATTGTTAGATACGCAGTATTTT
cdr3_aa: CASSFGTGLLLDTQYF

d_call: .
j_call: TRBJ2-6
clone_size: .
v_call: TRBV18
cdr3_nt: TGTGCCAGCTCACCCGGACAGGGAGGGACGTCTGGGGCCAACGTCCTGACTTTC
cdr3_aa: CASSPGQGGTSGANVLTF

d_call: .
j_call: TRBJ2-1
clone_size: .
v_call: TRBV6-6
cdr3_nt: TGTGCCAGCAAGACCTACAATGAGCAGTTCTTC
cdr3_aa: CASKTYNEQFF

d_call: .
j_call: TRBJ1-5
clone_size: .
v_call: TRBV3-1/TRBV3-2
cdr3_nt: TGTGCCAGCAGCCAAGGGGCTCCAAATCAGCCCCAGCATTTT
cdr3_aa: CASSQGAPNQPQHF

d_call: TRBD1
j_call: TRBJ1-5
clone_size: .
v_call: TRBV10-3
cdr3_nt: TGTGCCATCAGTACAACAGGGGAAGAGCAGCCCCAGCATTTT
cdr3_aa: CAISTTGEEQPQHF

d_call: .
j_call: TRBJ2-1
clone_size: .
v_call: TRBV6-5
cdr3_nt: TGTGCCAGCAGCCAAGCGGACTCCTACAATGAGCAGTTCTTC
cdr3_aa: CASSQADSYNEQFF

d_call: .
j_call: TRBJ2-3
clone_size: .
v_call: TRBV15
cdr3_nt: TGTGCCACCAGCCCCCTCCGGGGAGCAGATACGCAGTATTTT
cdr3_aa: CATSPLRGADTQYF

d_call: TRBD2
j_call: TRBJ2-3
clone_size: .
v_call: TRBV24-1
cdr3_nt: TGTGCCACCAGTGAGTCCCTAGCGGGGGTGATAGATACGCAGTATTTT
cdr3_aa: CATSESLAGVIDTQYF

d_call: .
j_call: TRBJ2-7
clone_size: once
v_call: TRBV18
cdr3_nt: TGTGCCAGCTCACTGGTTTCCGGGGCGAGGAACGAGCAGTACTTC
cdr3_aa: CASSLVSGARNEQYF

d_call: .
j_call: TRBJ1-3
clone_size: once
v_call: TRBV7-9
cdr3_nt: TGTGCCAGCAGCTTGGCACAGGGACTCTCTGGAAACACCATATATTTT
cdr3_aa: CASSLAQGLSGNTIYF

d_call: TRBD2
j_call: TRBJ2-1
clone_size: .
v_call: TRBV6-5
cdr3_nt: TGTGCCAGCACCGAGGGACTAGCGGGAGCCAATGAGCAGTTCTTC
cdr3_aa: CASTEGLAGANEQFF

d_call: .
j_call: TRBJ2-7
clone_size: .
v_call: TRBV3-1/TRBV3-2
cdr3_nt: TGTGCCAGCAGCCAGGGTAGAGGGACAAGGGGCTCCTACGAGCAGTACTTC
cdr3_aa: CASSQGRGTRGSYEQYF

d_call: .
j_call: TRBJ2-3
clone_size: .
v_call: TRBV19
cdr3_nt: TGTGCCAGTAGTATGGCTAGAATCACAGATACGCAGTATTTT
cdr3_aa: CASSMARITDTQYF

d_call: TRBD2
j_call: TRBJ2-3
clone_size: .
v_call: TRBV24-1
cdr3_nt: TGTGCCACCAGTGATTTGGGACACCTTACTAGCGGGAGCTTCAGCCCAGATACGCAGTATTTT
cdr3_aa: CATSDLGHLTSGSFSPDTQYF

d_call: .
j_call: TRBJ2-7
clone_size: .
v_call: TRBV19
cdr3_nt: TGTGCCAGTACCATCACAGGGAGCTCCTACGAGCAGTACTTC
cdr3_aa: CASTITGSSYEQYF

d_call: TRBD1
j_call: TRBJ2-1
clone_size: .
v_call: TRBV11-2
cdr3_nt: TGTGCCAGCAGCTTAGAATGGACAGGGGGAAGTGAGCAGTTCTTC
cdr3_aa: CASSLEWTGGSEQFF

d_call: TRBD1
j_call: TRBJ1-1
clone_size: .
v_call: TRBV2
cdr3_nt: TGTGCCAGCAGGACAGGGCGGGGAAACACTGAAGCTTTCTTT
cdr3_aa: CASRTGRGNTEAFF

d_call: .
j_call: TRBJ2-7
clone_size: .
v_call: TRBV7-9
cdr3_nt: TGTGCCAGCAGCTCTTACACGGTAACCTACGAGCAGTACTTC
cdr3_aa: CASSSYTVTYEQYF

d_call: .
j_call: TRBJ1-5
clone_size: .
v_call: TRBV10-2
cdr3_nt: TGCGCCAGCAGTGATGGGGGGCCCCAGCATTTT
cdr3_aa: CASSDGGPQHF

d_call: TRBD1
j_call: TRBJ1-3
clone_size: few
v_call: TRBV10-1
cdr3_nt: TGCGCCAGCCGGGACAGGGAACTATACTCTGGAAACACCATATATTTT
cdr3_aa: CASRDRELYSGNTIYF

d_call: TRBD1
j_call: TRBJ1-5
clone_size: .
v_call: TRBV19
cdr3_nt: TGTGCCAGTAGTACGAGGGGGGACAGGAGCAATCAGCCCCAGCATTTT
cdr3_aa: CASSTRGDRSNQPQHF

d_call: .
j_call: TRBJ2-3
clone_size: once
v_call: TRBV12-3/TRBV12-4
cdr3_nt: TGTGCCAGCACCTCAGGGGCAGATACGCAGTATTTT
cdr3_aa: CASTSGADTQYF

d_call: .
j_call: TRBJ1-1
clone_size: once
v_call: TRBV24-1
cdr3_nt: TGTGCCACCAGTGGATCGACAATAGGGAAGAACACTGAAGCTTTCTTT
cdr3_aa: CATSGSTIGKNTEAFF

d_call: .
j_call: TRBJ1-1
clone_size: once
v_call: TRBV5-1
cdr3_nt: TGCGCCAGCAGCCCAGGACAGAAGCGAGCTTTCTTT
cdr3_aa: CASSPGQKRAFF

d_call: .
j_call: TRBJ1-5
clone_size: once
v_call: TRBV19
cdr3_nt: TGTGCCAGTAGTTGGCAGATCAATCAGCCCCAGCATTTT
cdr3_aa: CASSWQINQPQHF

d_call: TRBD1
j_call: TRBJ1-2
clone_size: .
v_call: TRBV13
cdr3_nt: TGTGCCAGCAGCTTAGGGGACAGGTTTACCTTCGGCGGCTACACCTTC
cdr3_aa: CASSLGDRFTFGGYTF

d_call: .
j_call: TRBJ2-7
clone_size: .
v_call: TRBV7-2
cdr3_nt: TGTGCCAGCAGCTTAGCCTTTCCCACCTACGAGCAGTACTTC
cdr3_aa: CASSLAFPTYEQYF

d_call: .
j_call: TRBJ2-7
clone_size: .
v_call: TRBV24-1
cdr3_nt: TGTGCCACCAGTGATGGGGCACAAATAGGCTACGAGCAGTACTTC
cdr3_aa: CATSDGAQIGYEQYF

d_call: .
j_call: TRBJ2-5
clone_size: .
v_call: TRBV18
cdr3_nt: TGTGCCAGCTCACGAAACAGGGAGTTACAAGAGACCCAGTACTTC
cdr3_aa: CASSRNRELQETQYF

d_call: TRBD1
j_call: TRBJ1-1
clone_size: .
v_call: TRBV10-3
cdr3_nt: TGTGCCATCAGTGACTCCAGACAGGGGAAGGTCACTGAAGCTTTCTTT
cdr3_aa: CAISDSRQGKVTEAFF

d_call: .
j_call: TRBJ1-5
clone_size: .
v_call: TRBV21-1
cdr3_nt: TGTGCCAGCAGCACCCCTGGACAGGGTGGCAATCAGCCCCAGCATTTT
cdr3_aa: CASSTPGQGGNQPQHF

d_call: .
j_call: TRBJ1-2
clone_size: .
v_call: TRBV28
cdr3_nt: TGTGCCAGCAGTTTATCCCGGGGGAGCTATGGCTACACCTTC
cdr3_aa: CASSLSRGSYGYTF

d_call: TRBD1
j_call: TRBJ2-1
clone_size: .
v_call: TRBV24-1
cdr3_nt: TGTGCCACCAGTGATCCGGGGCGTGGGACAGGGATAAACAATGAGCAGTTCTTC
cdr3_aa: CATSDPGRGTGINNEQFF

d_call: .
j_call: TRBJ1-2
clone_size: once
v_call: TRBV27
cdr3_nt: TGTGCCAGCAGGAAAAACGGGGGCGGGGGCTACACCTTC
cdr3_aa: CASRKNGGGGYTF

d_call: .
j_call: TRBJ1-2
clone_size: .
v_call: TRBV5-1
cdr3_nt: TGCGCCAGCAGCGAGCGGCCCGACTCCTATGGCTACACCTTC
cdr3_aa: CASSERPDSYGYTF

d_call: TRBD1
j_call: TRBJ1-5
clone_size: .
v_call: TRBV28
cdr3_nt: TGTGCCAGCATAACAGGGGGTCCTAGCAATCAGCCCCAGCATTTT
cdr3_aa: CASITGGPSNQPQHF

d_call: .
j_call: TRBJ1-1
clone_size: .
v_call: TRBV18
cdr3_nt: TGTGCCAGCTCACCGATCCCAAGGAGCACTGAAGCTTTCTTT
cdr3_aa: CASSPIPRSTEAFF

d_call: .
j_call: TRBJ1-1
clone_size: .
v_call: TRBV3-1/TRBV3-2
cdr3_nt: TGTGCCAGCAGCCAAGATAATGGGCCACAGGGAGCTTTCTTT
cdr3_aa: CASSQDNGPQGAFF

d_call: TRBD1
j_call: TRBJ1-1
clone_size: .
v_call: TRBV27
cdr3_nt: TGTGCCAGCAGTTCCTCAGGGGGCCGAGGTATGAACACTGAAGCTTTCTTT
cdr3_aa: CASSSSGGRGMNTEAFF

d_call: TRBD1
j_call: TRBJ1-2
clone_size: .
v_call: TRBV29-1
cdr3_nt: TGCAGCGCCACCCGGCAGGGGGCTGGCTATGGCTACACCTTC
cdr3_aa: CSATRQGAGYGYTF

d_call: .
j_call: TRBJ2-2
clone_size: .
v_call: TRBV24-1
cdr3_nt: TGTGCCACCAGTGACCAGGGAACCTTTACCGGGGAGCTGTTTTTT
cdr3_aa: CATSDQGTFTGELFF

d_call: .
j_call: TRBJ2-7
clone_size: .
v_call: TRBV14
cdr3_nt: TGTGCCAGCAGCCAAGGCCTTAGCGCGTACGAGCAGTACTTC
cdr3_aa: CASSQGLSAYEQYF

d_call: .
j_call: TRBJ2-2
clone_size: once
v_call: TRBV28
cdr3_nt: TGTGCCAGCAGTGCCAATTCTATACGCGGTTTAAACGCCGGGGAGCTGTTTTTT
cdr3_aa: CASSANSIRGLNAGELFF

d_call: TRBD1
j_call: TRBJ1-2
clone_size: .
v_call: TRBV27
cdr3_nt: TGTGCCAGCAGCCCCCTCGGGACAGGGCTAGCTAACTATGGCTACACCTTC
cdr3_aa: CASSPLGTGLANYGYTF

d_call: .
j_call: TRBJ1-2
clone_size: .
v_call: TRBV28
cdr3_nt: TGTGCCAGCAGTTTATTCGGCATACAGGGATCGGGCGGCTACACCTTC
cdr3_aa: CASSLFGIQGSGGYTF

d_call: .
j_call: TRBJ2-7
clone_size: .
v_call: TRBV9
cdr3_nt: TGTGCCAGCAGCGTAGCTGGGGGAGAGTCCTACGAGCAGTACTTC
cdr3_aa: CASSVAGGESYEQYF

d_call: .
j_call: TRBJ2-7
clone_size: .
v_call: TRBV4-2
cdr3_nt: TGTGCCAGCAGCCAAGATGGGGGTCGGGGGCTAACCTACGAGCAGTACTTC
cdr3_aa: CASSQDGGRGLTYEQYF

d_call: TRBD2
j_call: TRBJ2-1
clone_size: once
v_call: TRBV3-1/TRBV3-2
cdr3_nt: TGTGCCAGCAGCCCCCTAGGGACTAGCGGGAGTGGTACGTTCTTC
cdr3_aa: CASSPLGTSGSGTFF

d_call: TRBD1
j_call: TRBJ1-2
clone_size: .
v_call: TRBV5-6
cdr3_nt: TGTGCCAGCAGCTCTCTAGGTCAGACAGGGAACTATGGCTACACCTTC
cdr3_aa: CASSSLGQTGNYGYTF